This T cell receptor beta chain was retrieved from a study of shared clonotypes between healthy human individuals. Study-wide results and caveats: Among donors, sharing of clonotypes was expected to be affected by sequencing depth. In contrast to clonotypes shared by all four donors, non-shared clonotypes had lower generation probabilities.

CD8 cells classed as naive were CD45RO-negative and positively selected for CCR7, excluding terminally differentiated effector memory CD45RA+ cells. As regards this clone: The antigen remains undetermined.

V shed 0 bases, J shed 2 bases, and the junction held 10 bases outside the gene matches. The CDR3 extends over 17 amino acids. Germline loops: CDR1 SGHRS, CDR2 YFSETQ. For each subset, genomic DNA was distributed in equal portions over several immunoSEQ plates. An approximately 200 ng quantity of DNA, tens of thousands of T cell genomes, went into the sorted-subset replicate PCRs. TCRdb's copy holds only in-frame clones and misses some; the assay was immunoSEQ multiplex PCR. Of some 800,000 clones in the sample, roughly 92% are singletons; the top ten hold nearly 25%. V gene TRBV5-1 combines with J gene TRBJ2-7, with 8 nucleotides matching TRBD2. The specimen sequenced was naive CD8+ T cells sorted from blood. The clonotype was recovered from a young man in good health. In DNA form, the CDR3 reads TGCGCCAGCAGCTTGGGGACTAGCCTCCTGAGTCCCTACGAGCAGTACTTC. Residues: CASSLGTSLLSPYEQYF.